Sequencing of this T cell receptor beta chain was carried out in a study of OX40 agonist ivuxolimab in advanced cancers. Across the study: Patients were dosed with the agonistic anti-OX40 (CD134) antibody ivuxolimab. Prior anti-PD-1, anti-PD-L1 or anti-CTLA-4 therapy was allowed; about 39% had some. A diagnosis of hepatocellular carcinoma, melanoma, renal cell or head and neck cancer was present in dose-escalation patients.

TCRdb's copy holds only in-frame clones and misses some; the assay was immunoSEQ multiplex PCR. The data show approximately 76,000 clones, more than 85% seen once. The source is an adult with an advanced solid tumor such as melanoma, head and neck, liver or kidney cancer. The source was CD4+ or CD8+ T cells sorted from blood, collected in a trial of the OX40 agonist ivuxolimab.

CDR3 sequence reads: CASSDQGILGAFF. CDR3 sequence (DNA): TGTGCCAGCAGCGACCAGGGTATCCTTGGGGCTTTCTTT. The chain links TRBV25-1 to TRBJ1-1; D possibly corresponds to TRBD1 (5 bases). Germline loops: CDR1 MGHDK, CDR2 SYGVNS. The length of the CDR3 is 13 residues. V shed 6 bases and J shed 11 bases, with 19 bases lying between them. The full variable domain, rest sourced from reference TRBV25-1 and TRBJ1-1, is EADIYQTPRYLVIGTGKKITLECSQTMGHDKMYWYQQDPGMELHLIHYSYGVNSTEKGDLSSESTVSRIRTEHFPLTLESARPSHTSQYLCASSDQGILGAFFGQGTRLTVV.